This is a list of T cell receptor beta chains from one sample in a study of cytomegalovirus exposure and HLA in healthy donors. TCRdb keeps only in-frame clones here, not all; method: immunoSEQ multiplex PCR. Seen here are 130,000 to 150,000 clones, around 80% observed once, and the top ten hold approximately 5.7%. The sequenced sample was PBMCs. Receptor source: a man aged 25 to 40 in good health and CMV-seropositive. Each CDR3 is given with its conserved first and last residue. A D gene is named only where the DNA matches it firmly. A row's size may be missing; if present it is once, few, many or a size class.

d_gene | j_gene | abundance | v_gene | CDR3nt | CDR3aa
TRBD1 | TRBJ2-7 | NA | TRBV28 | TGTGCCAGCAGCCGGGGACAGCCCCGGGAGCAGTACTTC | CASSRGQPREQYF
TRBD1 | TRBJ1-2 | NA | TRBV7-9 | TGTGCCAGCAGCACCACCAGACAGGGAACTAACTATGGCTACACCTTC | CASSTTRQGTNYGYTF
NA | TRBJ1-5 | NA | TRBV5-8 | TGTGCCAGCAGCTTCGACTATAGCAATCAGCCCCAGCATTTT | CASSFDYSNQPQHF
TRBD2 | TRBJ2-7 | NA | TRBV6-1 | TGTGCCAGCACTCCACTAGCGGGAGCGGTCGAGCAGTACTTC | CASTPLAGAVEQYF
NA | TRBJ1-3 | few | TRBV5-4 | TGTGCCAGCAGCTTATCGGGATCTGGAAACACCATATATTTT | CASSLSGSGNTIYF
TRBD2 | TRBJ2-3 | NA | TRBV5-1 | TGCGCCAGCAGCTCAGTATTTGGGGGGGGGAATACGCAGTATTTT | CASSSVFGGGNTQYF
NA | TRBJ1-3 | NA | TRBV7-9 | TGTGCCAGCAGCTTCCCGGGATCGAGATCTGGAAACACCATATATTTT | CASSFPGSRSGNTIYF
TRBD1 | TRBJ1-4 | few | TRBV11-2 | TGTGCCAGCAGCTTAACAGGGGGGGATGAAAAACTGTTTTTT | CASSLTGGDEKLFF
NA | TRBJ2-3 | NA | TRBV10-1 | TGCGCCAGCAGTCCGGCCGGCGGGCTCTCCGCAGATACGCAGTATTTT | CASSPAGGLSADTQYF
NA | TRBJ2-7 | NA | TRBV5-1 | TGCGCCAGCAGCTTGGGGGGGCAGGGCTTCGAGCAGTACTTC | CASSLGGQGFEQYF
NA | TRBJ2-1 | NA | TRBV28 | TGTGCCAGCAGTGGACTGTTACGCCATGAGCAGTTCTTC | CASSGLLRHEQFF
NA | TRBJ1-6 | NA | TRBV6-5 | TGTGCCAGCAGTTTGACAGTGGGATCACCCCTCCACTTT | CASSLTVGSPLHF
TRBD2 | TRBJ2-3 | NA | TRBV5-1 | TGCGCCAGCAGCGCCACGGGGGGGCTAAGCGCAGATACGCAGTATTTT | CASSATGGLSADTQYF
TRBD1 | TRBJ2-5 | NA | TRBV28 | TGTGCCAGCAGTTCCTTTTGGACAGGGGGCGGGGAGACCCAGTACTTC | CASSSFWTGGGETQYF
NA | TRBJ2-7 | NA | TRBV5-5 | TGTGCCAGCAGCTTTTTAGGAGCCTACGAGCAGTACTTC | CASSFLGAYEQYF
NA | TRBJ1-1 | NA | TRBV28 | TGTGCCGGAGTCCATGGCGGTACTGAAGCTTTCTTT | CAGVHGGTEAFF
TRBD1 | TRBJ1-1 | NA | TRBV7-9 | TGTGCCAGCAGGGCGGGACAGGTGGCTGAAGCTTTCTTT | CASRAGQVAEAFF
NA | TRBJ1-3 | NA | TRBV11-2 | TGTGCCAGCAGCTTTAACCAGGGAAACACCATATATTTT | CASSFNQGNTIYF
TRBD2 | TRBJ2-2 | NA | TRBV7-8 | TGTGCCAGCAGCTTAGACCGGGAGGGCCGAACCGGGGAGCTGTTTTTT | CASSLDREGRTGELFF
NA | TRBJ2-7 | NA | TRBV2 | TGTGCCAGCAATCCCTCTTGGGGCAGAGCCTACGAGCAGTACTTC | CASNPSWGRAYEQYF
TRBD1 | TRBJ1-6 | NA | TRBV28 | TGTGCCAGCAGTGCAGACACAGGGGGCGGTTCACCCCTCCACTTT | CASSADTGGGSPLHF